Presented here are 9 T cell receptor beta chains from one specimen sequenced in a study of cytomegalovirus exposure and HLA in healthy donors. The protocol was immunoSEQ multiplex PCR, while the TCRdb copy is restricted to in-frame clones and leaves out a portion. The data hold approximately 300,000 clones, with approximately 90% observed a single time. Sequencing was carried out using PBMCs. These TCRs come from a woman younger than 30 in good health and CMV-seronegative.

As DNA, the CDR3 is TGTGCCAGCAGTTTAGTAGCGGGGGGCACAGATACGCAGTATTTT. Protein: CASSLVAGGTDTQYF. The V gene is TRBV27, the J gene TRBJ2-3; the match to TRBD2 covers 9 bases. Germline CDR1 MNHEY, CDR2 SMNVEV (reference sequence). This CDR3 region has 15 residues. After removal of 2 bases from V and 1 base from J, the junction contained 1 base not matched to a gene.

The rearrangement uses TRBV7-2 and TRBJ1-1; D ambiguous. The V gene lost 5 bases and the J gene lost 7 bases, with 14 bases spanning the gap. Germline assignment: CDR1 SGHTA and CDR2 FQGNSA. The CDR3 is 13 residues long. As DNA, the CDR3 is TGTGCCAGCAGCCCCGGGGAGAAGAGTGAAGCTTTCTTT. It yields the protein CASSPGEKSEAFF.

The chain uses TRBV5-6 and TRBJ1-2; 11 positions agree with TRBD1. From germline, CDR1 is SGHDT and CDR2 YYEEEE. J lost 6 bases, V lost 0 bases, and 7 bases had no gene match. The length of the CDR3 is 16 residues. In nucleotides, the CDR3 is TGTGCCAGCAGCTTGGAGGGGACAGGGGGATATAATGGCTACACCTTC. Protein sequence: CASSLEGTGGYNGYTF.

The chain uses TRBV9 and TRBJ2-3; D remains ambiguous. The CDR3 extends over 14 amino acids. The germline gives CDR1 SGDLS, CDR2 YYNGEE. Trimming cost V 4 bases and J 2 bases, with 11 bases left between them. The chain's CDR3 is CASSLGSTTDTQYF. The CDR3 nucleotides are TGTGCCAGCAGCCTCGGGTCAACCACAGATACGCAGTATTTT. The full variable domain, with the rest looked up from reference TRBV9 and TRBJ2-3, is DSGVTQTPKHLITATGQRVTLRCSPRSGDLSVYWYQQSLDQGLQFLIQYYNGEERAKGNILERFSAQQFPDLHSELNLSSLELGDSALYFCASSLGSTTDTQYFGPGTRLTVL.

The chain joins TRBV7-6 to TRBJ2-3; 16 bases map to TRBD2. The ends lost 1 base at V and 5 bases at J; junction bases unmatched: 9. The CDR3 sequence is 19 residues long. Germline assignment: CDR1 SGHVS and CDR2 FNYEAQ. The CDR3 loop reads CASSLGIPGLAGGQDTQYF. CDR3 DNA: TGTGCCAGCAGCTTAGGAATCCCGGGACTAGCGGGAGGGCAAGATACGCAGTATTTT.

The chain couples TRBV27 to TRBJ2-2; no clear D gene. Germline assignment: CDR1 MNHEY and CDR2 SMNVEV (reference sequence). Trimming shortened V by 2 bases and J by 6 bases, and 7 bases separated the two germline ends. The CDR3 runs 13 residues. The CDR3 protein is CASSLGEPGELFF. The DNA for the CDR3 is TGTGCCAGCAGTTTAGGAGAGCCCGGGGAGCTGTTTTTT.

V usage is TRBV5-4 and J usage is TRBJ2-5, with 9 bases that match TRBD2. The V and J ends lost 4 bases and 5 bases, in that order; junction bases with no gene match: 6. Germline V CDR1 and CDR2: SGHNT, YYREEE (reference sequence). The CDR3 has 14 residues. CDR3 protein: CASSISGGGETQYF. The CDR3 DNA reads TGTGCCAGCAGCATTAGCGGGGGCGGCGAGACCCAGTACTTC.

The J gene is TRBJ2-4, the V gene TRBV4-1, with D perhaps matching TRBD2 (6 bases). The CDR3 extends over 14 amino acids. Trimming removed 5 bases at V and 0 bases at J, with 8 bases between. Looked up from germline, CDR1 is MGHRA and CDR2 is YSYEKL. Here the CDR3 reads CASSMEGAKNIQYF. The CDR3 DNA follows: TGCGCCAGCAGCATGGAGGGAGCCAAAAACATTCAGTACTTC.

This chain links TRBV6-5 with TRBJ1-5; 8 nucleotides agree with TRBD1. This CDR3 comprises 15 residues. Germline V gene sequence: CDR1 MNHEY, CDR2 SVGAGI. Trimming at V came to 2 bases and at J to 6 bases, leaving 6 bases not matched to a gene. The CDR3 reads CASSYEAGGGQPQHF. The CDR3 nucleotides are TGTGCCAGCAGTTACGAGGCAGGGGGCGGTCAGCCCCAGCATTTT.